The 28 T cell receptor beta chains reported below all come from one sample, sequenced in a study of prognosis after radiotherapy for stage I lung cancer. Amplification of TCR beta CDR3 from genomic DNA used two-round multiplex PCR. Each TRBV and TRBJ gene had its own primer in the first PCR round. Via MiXCR, TCRdb re-called the multiplex PCR reads, giving one row per CDR3 protein. The sample lists about 30,000 distinct CDR3 sequences; about 43% were seen once. The input for sequencing was PBMCs, taken before or after stereotactic body radiation therapy (not recorded which). These receptor sequences come from a donor over 45 with non-small cell lung cancer.

This clonotype has at least ten counts. The J gene is TRBJ2-2, the V gene TRBV4-1, with D unresolved. Trimming shortened V by 0 bases and J by 0 bases, and 8 bases separated the two germline ends. Germline-derived CDR1 and CDR2 are MGHRA and YSYEKL. This CDR3 has 16 amino acids. CDR3 DNA sequence: TGCGCCAGCAGCCAAGAGGGCAACGCGAACACCGGGGAGCTGTTTTTT. Its protein product is CASSQEGNANTGELFF.

This chain uses TRBV28 with TRBJ1-6; D remains ambiguous. The CDR3 extends over 12 amino acids. Germline lookup yields CDR1 MDHEN and CDR2 SYDVKM. Between the trimmed V and J ends, which lost 4 bases and 17 bases, there was a span of 15 bases. The CDR3 reads CASSYIATTIHF. The DNA for the CDR3 is TGTGCCAGCAGTTACATAGCTACAACCATCCACTTT.

With respect to this clonotype: An end of the junction does not agree with germline; a read error may underlie this. The chain is built from TRBV7-8 and TRBJ1-5, with 10 bases fitting TRBD1. From germline, CDR1 is SGHVS and CDR2 FQNEAQ. The CDR3 consists of 17 residues. CDR3 region: CASSFPQRDRGNQHQHF. The CDR3 DNA sequence: TGTGCCAGCAGCTTCCCTCAACGGGACAGGGGCAATCAGCACCAGCATTTT.

This chain uses TRBV11-3 with TRBJ2-7; TRBD2 matches 8 bases. The V and J ends lost 1 base and 7 bases, in that order; junction bases with no gene match: 12. The CDR3 runs 16 residues. Germline loops: CDR1 SGHNT, CDR2 YENEEA. CDR3 in DNA: TGTGCCAGCAGCTTAGGAGCCTGCGCGGGAGGCACGGAGCAGTACTTC. Translating it yields CASSLGACAGGTEQYF.

The chain joins TRBV20-1 to TRBJ2-1; D remains unclear. Looked up from germline, CDR1 is DFQATT and CDR2 is SNEGSKA (reference sequence). The length of the CDR3 is 15 residues. V lost 6 bases and J 1 base, leaving 16 bases between the germline ends. CDR3 region: CSANHGSKSYNEQFF. In DNA form, the CDR3 reads TGCAGTGCGAATCACGGCAGCAAGTCCTACAATGAGCAGTTCTTC.

A remark on this clonotype: This likely stems from a read error, as it lies one base from a far larger clone. V usage is TRBV6-4 and J usage is TRBJ2-7; 11 bases agree with TRBD2. Germline loops: CDR1 MRHNA, CDR2 SNTAGT. This CDR3 has 15 amino acids. Trimming removed 5 bases from V and 5 bases from J; junction bases left unmatched: 8. The CDR3 region has the DNA TGTGCCAGCAGTTACGTACTAGCGGGAGTGGACGAGCAGTACTTC. This sequence encodes CASSYVLAGVDEQYF.

In this sample, this clonotype turned up a few times. Possible read error: a much larger clone is one base away. The chain couples TRBV7-2 to TRBJ2-7, with TRBD1 matching over 11 bases. CDR3 length: 14 residues. V dropped 5 bases and J dropped 7; count of bases not matched to a gene: 7. Per the germline V gene, CDR1 is SGHTA and CDR2 is FQGNSA. DNA for the CDR3: TGTGCCAGCAGCGTACGGACAGGGGGCCGGGAGCAGTACTTC. This sequence encodes CASSVRTGGREQYF.

V and J are TRBV30 and TRBJ2-5; D may match TRBD1 or TRBD2 (5 bases each). The CDR3 is 14 residues long. Trimming took off 3 bases at V and 2 bases at J, with 13 bases between the two ends. Per the germline V gene, CDR1 is GTSNPN and CDR2 is SVGIG (reference sequence). Written as DNA, the CDR3 is TGTGCCTGGAGCGGGGACGAGAAGCAAGAGACCCAGTACTTC. Encoded protein: CAWSGDEKQETQYF.

This clonotype was observed a single time. The chain employs TRBV7-2 and TRBJ1-5; 9 positions agree with TRBD1. The CDR3 runs 14 residues. Trimming cost V 6 bases and J 9 bases; bases outside gene matches: 9. Germline V gene lookup returns CDR1 SGHTA and CDR2 FQGNSA. The DNA of the CDR3 is TGTGCCAGCAGTTACTCGACAGGGGGTCTGCCCCAGCATTTT. Translation: CASSYSTGGLPQHF.

Many counts were recorded for this clonotype. The chain has TRBV28 and TRBJ1-1; tentatively, D is TRBD1 (5 bases). The germline CDR1 and CDR2 sequences are MDHEN and SYDVKM. The CDR3 is 15 residues long. V lost 4 bases and J 1 base, leaving 13 bases between the germline ends. The CDR3, as DNA: TGTGCCAGCAGTTCTTCTGGGACGGCGAACACTGAAGCTTTCTTT. This codes for CASSSSGTANTEAFF.

This clonotype was counted at least ten times. The chain recombines TRBV5-1 with TRBJ2-3; 8 bases match TRBD2. V trimming: 1 base; J trimming: 6 bases; junction bases outside the gene matches: 4. This CDR3 comprises 14 residues. Germline V gene sequence: CDR1 SGHRS, CDR2 YFSETQ. CDR3 sequence reads: CASSLNGREDTQYF. DNA for the CDR3: TGCGCCAGCAGCTTGAACGGGAGGGAGGATACGCAGTATTTT.

There are many counts of this clonotype. The chain combines TRBV7-2 with TRBJ2-3; 7 bases agree with TRBD1. Unmatched junction bases numbered 9, after V lost 4 bases and J lost 2 bases. Per the germline V gene, CDR1 is SGHTA and CDR2 is FQGNSA. The CDR3 runs 16 residues. This CDR3 reads CASSSRQGRYTDTQYF. CDR3 bases: TGTGCCAGCAGCTCGCGACAGGGACGTTACACAGATACGCAGTATTTT.

By frequency in the sample, this clonotype is medium-sized. The chain joins TRBV12-3 or TRBV12-4 to TRBJ2-7; no clear D. The CDR3 contains 15 residues. Trimming pared 6 bases from V and 4 bases from J, leaving 19 bases between. The CDR3 DNA reads as TGTGCCAGCAGAGGGTCAATGGGAAATAAGTACGAGCAGTACTTC. It translates to CASRGSMGNKYEQYF.

This clonotype was observed at least ten times. The chain links TRBV27 to TRBJ1-6; D is possibly TRBD1 (5 bases). Trimming took 0 bases from V and 10 from J, leaving 10 bases between them. The CDR3 runs to 14 residues. Per the germline V gene, CDR1 is MNHEY and CDR2 is SMNVEV (reference sequence). CDR3 sequence reads: CASSLSGVLSPLHF. As DNA, the CDR3 is TGTGCCAGCAGTTTATCGGGGGTTTTATCACCCCTCCACTTT.

This clonotype occurred once. This chain links TRBV20-1 with TRBJ2-7; no clear D gene. Germline-derived CDR1 and CDR2 are DFQATT and SNEGSKA (reference sequence). Trimming left V 0 bases short and J 0 bases short, with 9 bases between. This CDR3 comprises 14 residues. CDR3 sequence: CSARDLCSSYEQYF. Here the CDR3 DNA reads TGCAGTGCTAGAGATCTGTGCAGCTCCTACGAGCAGTACTTC.

At least ten counts were recorded for this clonotype. This rearrangement joins TRBV18 to TRBJ2-5, with D hard to call. Germline V lookup: CDR1 KGHSH, CDR2 LQKENI. The CDR3 length is 12 residues. Between the trimmed V and J ends, which lost 4 bases and 4 bases, there was a span of 7 bases. CDR3 in DNA: TGTGCCAGCTCACGGCCCTTAGAGACCCAGTACTTC. This translates into CASSRPLETQYF.

This clonotype was counted at least ten times. The rearrangement joins TRBV2 to TRBJ2-2, with unresolved D. This CDR3 region has 13 residues. Trimming took 6 bases from V and 6 from J, leaving 11 bases between them. Germline CDR1 and CDR2: SNHLY and FYNNEI. CDR3 sequence (DNA): TGTGCCAGCAGACCTACTTGGGCCGGGGAGCTGTTTTTT. Protein sequence: CASRPTWAGELFF. Combining the CDR3 with reference TRBV2 and TRBJ2-2 gives the whole variable domain EPEVTQTPSHQVTQMGQEVILRCVPISNHLYFYWYRQILGQKVEFLVSFYNNEISEKSEIFDDQFSVERPDGSNFTLKIRSTKLEDSAMYFCASRPTWAGELFFGEGSRLTVL.

This clonotype has a count of ten or more. The chain links TRBV15 to TRBJ2-2; 9 bases map to TRBD2. This CDR3 has 21 amino acids. CDR1 LNHNV and CDR2 YYDKDF come from the germline V gene (reference sequence). Unmatched junction bases numbered 23, after V lost 4 bases and J lost 5 bases. This chain's CDR3 is CATSISLAGIVRNTRTGELFF. The CDR3, as DNA: TGTGCCACCAGCATCTCCCTAGCGGGAATAGTTAGGAACACGAGAACCGGGGAGCTGTTTTTT.

This clonotype has ten or more counts. The chain recombines TRBV6-4 with TRBJ2-3; 7 nucleotides line up with TRBD2. V was pared by 6 bases and J by 6 bases, with 12 bases of the junction left unmatched. Germline loops: CDR1 MRHNA, CDR2 SNTAGT. This CDR3 contains 15 residues. In DNA form, the CDR3 reads TGTGCCAGCAGCGTCGAGGCGGGAGAGTGGGATACGCAGTATTTT. Translated: CASSVEAGEWDTQYF.

With regard to this clonotype: This is likely an artifact of a read error, given a far larger clone one base away. The CDR3 is CASSKEEKTTDTQYF. CDR3 nucleotides: TGTGCCAGCAGCAAGGAGGAAAAAACCACAGATACGCAGTATTTT. The chain combines TRBV6-5 with TRBJ2-3; D is possibly TRBD2 (5 bases). CDR3 length: 15 residues. V was shortened by 6 bases and J by 2 bases, with 15 bases between the two germline ends. Germline V lookup: CDR1 MNHEY, CDR2 SVGAGI.

This clonotype was seen repeatedly, ten times or more. The chain combines TRBV5-1 with TRBJ2-3; 7 bases are a match to TRBD2. Trimming cost V 3 bases and J 7 bases; bases outside gene matches: 11. Germline CDR1 is SGHRS and CDR2 is YFSETQ. The CDR3 loop spans 15 amino acids. Here the CDR3 reads CASSSLASRAYTQYF. DNA for the CDR3: TGCGCCAGCAGCTCACTAGCGAGTAGAGCTTATACGCAGTATTTT.

There are many counts of this clonotype. The rearrangement uses TRBV6-2 or TRBV6-3 and TRBJ1-5, with 7 bases identical to TRBD1. Germline CDR1 MNHEY, CDR2 SVGEGT. V gave up 6 bases and J gave up 3 bases; unmatched junction bases: 5. The CDR3 length is 14 residues. The CDR3 coding sequence is TGTGCCAGCAGCTACGGACAGGTCAATCAGCCCCAGCATTTT. Translating gives CASSYGQVNQPQHF.

The sample holds many counts of this clonotype. This sequence joins TRBV2 and TRBJ2-1, with 8 bases fitting TRBD2. V trimming: 5 bases; J trimming: 4 bases; junction bases outside the gene matches: 7. From germline, CDR1 is SNHLY and CDR2 FYNNEI. The CDR3 runs to 15 residues. The CDR3 is CASSQSGSGYNEQFF. In DNA, the CDR3 is TGTGCCAGCAGTCAAAGCGGGAGCGGATACAATGAGCAGTTCTTC.

This clonotype occurred many times. The junction and the germline gene differ at one end; a read error may be behind it. V and J are TRBV10-3 and TRBJ2-7; 10 positions agree with TRBD1. Germline V gene data show CDR1 as ENHRY and CDR2 as SYGVKD. This CDR3 has 13 amino acids. CDR3 in DNA: TGTGCCATCAGTGAGTTCACGGGACAGGGGCTTGTCTTC. It is translated as CAISEFTGQGLVF.

The genes are TRBV9 and TRBJ2-1; possible D gene TRBD2, 6 bases. V lost 2 bases to trimming and J lost 7 bases, with 13 bases between them. CDR1 and CDR2 from the germline V gene are SGDLS and YYNGEE. This CDR3 is built from 14 residues. Here the CDR3 reads CASSVGLASNEQFF. The DNA for the CDR3 is TGTGCCAGCAGCGTGGGGCTAGCGAGTAATGAGCAGTTCTTC.

This clonotype came up many times. The V call is TRBV20-1, the J call TRBJ2-3, with TRBD1 matching over 7 bases. This CDR3 has 11 residues. Looked up from germline, CDR1 is DFQATT and CDR2 is SNEGSKA (reference sequence). V was clipped by 7 bases and J by 4 bases; unmatched bases: 2. The CDR3 region has the DNA TGCAGTGTTCAGGGGGCAGATACGCAGTATTTT. It yields the protein CSVQGADTQYF.

Many counts were recorded for this clonotype. The rearrangement links TRBV12-3 or TRBV12-4 to TRBJ2-2, with 13 bases fitting TRBD2. The CDR3 runs 18 residues. With V trimmed by 2 bases and J by 1 base, 4 bases remained unmatched. DNA for the CDR3: TGTGCCAGCAGTTTATCTGGACTAGCGGGAGTGAACACCGGGGAGCTGTTTTTT. This translates into CASSLSGLAGVNTGELFF.

This clonotype is medium-sized (0.01 to 0.1%) in the sample. The chain links TRBV30 to TRBJ2-2, with D possibly TRBD1 on 6 matching bases. The germline CDR1 and CDR2 sequences are GTSNPN and SVGIG (reference sequence). Trimming pared 1 base from V and 4 bases from J, leaving 7 bases between. The CDR3 length is 13 residues. In nucleotides, the CDR3 is TGTGCCTGGAGTGAACAGGGCACCGGGGAGCTGTTTTTT. Protein sequence: CAWSEQGTGELFF.